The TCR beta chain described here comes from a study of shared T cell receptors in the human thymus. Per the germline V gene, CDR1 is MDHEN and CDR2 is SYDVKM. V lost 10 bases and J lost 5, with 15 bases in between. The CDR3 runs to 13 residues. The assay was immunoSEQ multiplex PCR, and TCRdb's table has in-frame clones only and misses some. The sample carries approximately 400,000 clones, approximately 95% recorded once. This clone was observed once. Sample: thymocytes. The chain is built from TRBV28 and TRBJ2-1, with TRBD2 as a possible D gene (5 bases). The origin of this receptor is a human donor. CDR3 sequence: CATETIFDNEQFF. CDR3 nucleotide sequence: TGTGCCACCGAGACTATATTCGACAATGAGCAGTTCTTC.